The following is a T cell receptor (beta chain) sequence with its context. Measured with immunoSEQ multiplex PCR; TCRdb has only the in-frame clones, and not every one. Here the sample spans hundreds of thousands of clones, roughly 91% being singletons. Trimming took 0 bases from V and 3 from J, leaving 14 bases between them. Germline-derived CDR1 and CDR2 are LGHDT and YNNKEL (reference sequence). CDR3 length: 16 residues. This sample is drawn from a study of T cell responses to AZD1222 COVID-19 vaccine. The gene calls are TRBV3-1 (or the pseudogene TRBV3-2) and TRBJ1-2; D perhaps matches TRBD1 (5 bases). This material consisted of peripheral blood, taken on day 0 of MenACWY control vaccination. This receptor was taken from an adult in good health. The CDR3 nucleotides read TGTGCCAGCAGCCAAGATCTTTTAGGGGCGTACTATGGCTACACCTTC. As protein: CASSQDLLGAYYGYTF.